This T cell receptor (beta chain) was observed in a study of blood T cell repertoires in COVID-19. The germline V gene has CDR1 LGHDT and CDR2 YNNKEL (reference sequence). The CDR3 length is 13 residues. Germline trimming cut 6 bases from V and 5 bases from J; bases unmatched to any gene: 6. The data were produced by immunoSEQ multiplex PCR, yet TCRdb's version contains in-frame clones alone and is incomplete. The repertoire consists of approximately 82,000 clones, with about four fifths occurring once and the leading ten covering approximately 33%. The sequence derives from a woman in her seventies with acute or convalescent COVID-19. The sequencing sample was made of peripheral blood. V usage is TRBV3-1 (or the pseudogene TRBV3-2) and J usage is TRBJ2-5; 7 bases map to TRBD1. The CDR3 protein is CASSFTGVETQYF. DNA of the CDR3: TGTGCCAGCAGTTTCACAGGGGTGGAGACCCAGTACTTC.